This T cell receptor (beta chain) was sequenced during a study of post-analysis software for immune sequencing data. Points from the study as a whole: Relative to controls, patients had a few TRBV segments at higher frequency, with TRBV5-6, TRBV5-1 and TRBV20-1 among these.

Unique molecular identifiers had been added to the TCR beta cDNA libraries. TCRdb ran MiXCR on the PCR reads and lists one entry per CDR3 protein. The table shows some 800,000 distinct CDR3 sequences, with just over 45% occurring only once. The CDR3 loop spans 16 amino acids. CDR1 and CDR2 (germline): MNHEY, SMNVEV (reference sequence). V was clipped by 2 bases and J by 1 base; unmatched bases: 2. On this clonotype itself: The antigen remains unidentified.

The rearrangement joins TRBV27 to TRBJ2-3; 11 nucleotides agree with TRBD2. Sequencing input: blood. This receptor was obtained from a girl aged 5 to 17 with multiple sclerosis. This CDR3 is CASSLETSGGTDTQYF. CDR3 coding DNA: TGTGCCAGCAGTTTAGAGACTAGCGGGGGCACAGATACGCAGTATTTT.